The clone carrying this T cell receptor (beta chain) appeared a few times. Antigen unknown. TCRdb processed the RACE reads anew with MiXCR; each CDR3 protein has one entry. The table records some 71,000 distinct CDR3 sequences, 11% of them present only once. The source of the sample is a study of human T cells and chemical hapten exposure. Study-wide findings and caveats: After DPC sensitization, TCRs above 1 in 1000 frequency showed no change.

The CDR3 totals 15 residues. With 4 bases clipped from V and 8 bases from J, the junction kept 7 bases outside the gene matches. Germline CDR1 is SGHAT and CDR2 is FQNNGV. Time point reported: patch test 3, about 24 weeks after DPC sensitization. Treatment meaning: therapeutic diphenylcyclopropenone sensitization with weekly scalp DPC. Venepuncture was done earlier than the placement of each patch test. Sequences were derived from whole blood, sampled in connection with sensitization to the hapten diphenylcyclopropenone (DPC). The clonotype comes from a woman aged 45-65 years with alopecia areata. Some clones in this sample may be carry-over from other donors' samples. This rearrangement joins TRBV11-2 to TRBJ1-4; 10 bases map to TRBD1. CDR3 bases: TGTGCCAGCAGCTCCTCCGGGACAGGGGTAGAAAAACTGTTTTTT. It codes for CASSSSGTGVEKLFF.